The clone carrying this T cell receptor beta chain was seen a few times. Its antigen is unidentified. Trimming cost V 3 bases and J 6 bases; bases outside gene matches: 7. Germline CDR1 and CDR2: MDHEN and SYDVKM. The CDR3 is 15 amino acids. Documented time point: patch test 2, 6 weeks after DPC sensitization. Noted treatment: therapeutic diphenylcyclopropenone sensitization with weekly scalp DPC. This entry comes from a study of human T cells and chemical hapten exposure. Whole-study findings and limits: While controls formed fewer of them, expanded TCRs formed significantly more large CDR3 similarity clusters. DPC sensitization did not alter TCRs above 1 in 1000 frequency.

Attachment of unique molecular identifiers to individual cDNA molecules was performed in the library. Original methodology: Sampled TCR counts reached a median of approximately 93,000 per sample, with values ranging from roughly 20,000 to 750,000. TCRdb called the RACE reads again in MiXCR, with one record for every CDR3 protein. It is TCRdb's table, rather than the study itself, that gives the V and J calls and clone size. The sample yields roughly 92,000 distinct CDR3 sequences, approximately 10% seen once. This TCR derives from a woman in her forties with alopecia areata. Some clones in this sample may be carry-over from other donors' samples. Sequencing used whole blood, obtained in connection with sensitization to the hapten diphenylcyclopropenone (DPC). The chain carries TRBV28 and TRBJ2-5; 10 bases line up with TRBD2. The CDR3 sequence: CASSFRLAGEKTQYF. For the CDR3, the DNA is TGTGCCAGCAGTTTCCGGCTAGCGGGAGAGAAGACCCAGTACTTC.